Presented here are 18 T cell receptor beta chains from one specimen sequenced in a study of T cell clonotyping in hematopoietic cell transplantation. Clones were read by immunoSEQ multiplex PCR, and TCRdb kept only the in-frame ones, dropping some. The data hold approximately 30,000 clones, with around 95% observed a single time. Sequenced input: peripheral blood mononuclear cells. Receptors originate from a man in his forties or fifties in good health. Some clones in this sample may be carry-over from other donors' samples.

The chain carries TRBV5-5 and TRBJ1-5; TRBD1 matches 7 bases. V was pared by 3 bases and J by 4 bases, with 7 bases of the junction left unmatched. Per germline, CDR1 SGHKS and CDR2 YYEKEE (reference sequence). The CDR3 has 15 amino acids. CDR3 in amino acids: CASSSGQRDNQPQHF. CDR3 sequence (DNA): TGTGCCAGCAGCTCGGGACAGCGGGATAATCAGCCCCAGCATTTT.

V gene TRBV30 combines with J gene TRBJ1-5, with D hard to call. There are 13 residues in the CDR3. Per germline, CDR1 GTSNPN and CDR2 SVGIG (reference sequence). V was cut by 4 bases and J by 4 bases, with 11 bases left in between. The CDR3 is CAWKSTWNQPQHF. CDR3 DNA sequence: TGTGCCTGGAAAAGTACTTGGAATCAGCCCCAGCATTTT.

This chain connects TRBV9 to TRBJ1-2; TRBD1 matches 9 bases. From germline, CDR1 is SGDLS and CDR2 YYNGEE. The CDR3 loop spans 14 amino acids. With V trimmed by 7 bases and J by 0 bases, 4 bases remained unmatched. This chain's CDR3 is CASGGTGTNYGYTF. CDR3 nucleotides: TGTGCCAGCGGCGGGACAGGGACTAACTATGGCTACACCTTC.

The chain combines TRBV5-1 with TRBJ2-7, with D unresolved. Germline V gives CDR1 SGHRS, CDR2 YFSETQ. V was clipped by 3 bases and J by 5 bases, with 6 bases between them. The CDR3 spans 11 residues. The CDR3 is CASSSADEQYF. CDR3 nucleotide sequence: TGCGCCAGCAGCTCGGCGGACGAGCAGTACTTC.

CDR3 loop: CASSLEGITYEQYF. The CDR3, as DNA: TGTGCCAGCAGCTTAGAAGGGATCACCTACGAGCAGTACTTC. This chain uses TRBV7-2 with TRBJ2-7; D gene ambiguous. Trimming removed 1 base at V and 2 bases at J, with 9 bases between. Germline values: CDR1 SGHTA, CDR2 FQGNSA. The CDR3 covers 14 residues.

The chain recombines TRBV2 with TRBJ1-3; D gene uncertain. Trimming cost V 5 bases and J 2 bases, with 13 bases left between them. The CDR3 runs to 15 residues. Germline CDR1 and CDR2: SNHLY and FYNNEI. CDR3 coding DNA: TGTGCCAGCAGTTTCACATTTGGGGCTGGAAACACCATATATTTT. Protein: CASSFTFGAGNTIYF.

The chain uses TRBV27 and TRBJ1-2; maybe TRBD1 (6 bases). Germline assignment: CDR1 MNHEY and CDR2 SMNVEV (reference sequence). The V end was cut by 6 bases, the J end by 0 bases, with 14 bases between. The CDR3 has 15 amino acids. In nucleotides, the CDR3 is TGTGCCAGCAGCCCTAGCAGGGGCCCTAACTATGGCTACACCTTC. This gives the protein CASSPSRGPNYGYTF.

The chain couples TRBV29-1 to TRBJ1-2; perhaps TRBD1 as D (6 bases). Trimming took off 5 bases at V and 0 bases at J, with 22 bases between the two ends. This CDR3 has 17 amino acids. CDR1 and CDR2 from the germline V gene are SQVTM and ANQGSEA. The CDR3 sequence: CSVPLLGQLTSNYGYTF. CDR3 bases: TGCAGCGTTCCCCTACTGGGACAACTTACCTCTAACTATGGCTACACCTTC.

This chain uses TRBV19 with TRBJ1-2; TRBD1 matches 7 bases. V shed 5 bases and J 4 bases; nucleotides not matched to a gene: 7. Germline values: CDR1 LNHDA, CDR2 SQIVND (reference sequence). There are 14 residues in the CDR3. DNA of the CDR3: TGTGCCAGTAGTCCAACAGGGGAGCGCTATGGCTACACCTTC. Translating it yields CASSPTGERYGYTF.

CDR3 in DNA: TGCAGCGCCACCGACAGGGTAGTTGGCTACACCTTC. Translating it yields CSATDRVVGYTF. The rearrangement joins TRBV29-1 to TRBJ1-2; TRBD1 agrees at 7 bases. The junction had 9 bases not matched to a gene; V was cut back by 7 bases and J by 7 bases. CDR1 and CDR2 from the germline V gene are SQVTM and ANQGSEA. CDR3 length equals 12 residues.

J is TRBJ1-2 and V is TRBV6-5, with D uncertain. The germline V gene encodes CDR1 MNHEY and CDR2 SVGAGI. V lost 6 bases, J lost 4 bases, and 12 bases lay in between. The CDR3 runs to 13 residues. The CDR3 nucleotides read TGTGCCAGCAGCAGAACTAGAGTCTATGGCTACACCTTC. Translation: CASSRTRVYGYTF.

The V call is TRBV5-1, the J call TRBJ1-3, with 8 nucleotides matching TRBD1. CDR3 length equals 14 residues. Trimming cost V 2 bases and J 2 bases; bases outside gene matches: 0. Germline assignment: CDR1 SGHRS and CDR2 YFSETQ. CDR3 nucleotide sequence: TGCGCCAGCAGCTTACAGGGGGCTGGAAACACCATATATTTT. Translation gives CASSLQGAGNTIYF.

This sequence joins TRBV2 and TRBJ2-7; weak D call: TRBD1 (6 bases). Germline CDR1 SNHLY, CDR2 FYNNEI. CDR3 length: 13 amino acids. The germline V and J ends were trimmed by 6 bases and 3 bases, with 12 bases remaining between them. The CDR3 DNA reads TGTGCCAGCAGAAACAGGGATATCTACGAGCAGTACTTC. Its protein is CASRNRDIYEQYF. The full variable domain, its missing parts supplied by reference TRBV2 and TRBJ2-7, is EPEVTQTPSHQVTQMGQEVILRCVPISNHLYFYWYRQILGQKVEFLVSFYNNEISEKSEIFDDQFSVERPDGSNFTLKIRSTKLEDSAMYFCASRNRDIYEQYFGPGTRLTVT.

The chain carries TRBV7-2 and TRBJ2-7; 8 bases fit TRBD2. This CDR3 spans 15 amino acids. V shed 6 bases and J 3 bases; nucleotides not matched to a gene: 10. CDR1 is SGHTA and CDR2 is FQGNSA in the germline V gene. The CDR3 region is CASRSRGAGDYEQYF. The CDR3, as DNA: TGTGCCAGCAGATCGAGGGGAGCGGGGGACTACGAGCAGTACTTC.

This clone was recorded once. The chain has TRBV4-2 and TRBJ2-7; the match to TRBD1 covers 8 bases. The junction had 11 bases not matched to a gene; V was cut back by 8 bases and J by 2 bases. The CDR3 totals 15 residues. In germline, CDR1 is LGHNA, CDR2 YNFKEQ. Written as DNA, the CDR3 is TGTGCCAGCGCGCGACGGACAGGGACGGCCTACGAGCAGTACTTC. Amino acids: CASARRTGTAYEQYF.

The chain employs TRBV2 and TRBJ1-4; no clear D gene. Trimming pared 7 bases from V and 2 bases from J, leaving 8 bases between. From germline, CDR1 is SNHLY and CDR2 FYNNEI. The CDR3 spans 13 residues. The CDR3: CASTGVTNEKLFF. CDR3 DNA: TGTGCCAGCACGGGCGTCACTAATGAAAAACTGTTTTTT.

This chain connects TRBV5-5 to TRBJ2-1; the match to TRBD2 covers 7 bases. From germline, CDR1 is SGHKS and CDR2 YYEKEE (reference sequence). V gave up 4 bases and J gave up 8 bases; unmatched junction bases: 12. The CDR3 covers 15 residues. CDR3 nucleotides: TGTGCCAGCAGCACTAGCGAGGCATTTCGGTATGAGCAGTTCTTC. It yields the protein CASSTSEAFRYEQFF.

This sequence joins TRBV29-1 and TRBJ2-7; maybe TRBD2 (7 bases). V shed 8 bases and J shed 4 bases, with 21 bases lying between them. The CDR3 sequence is 14 residues long. Germline V gene lookup returns CDR1 SQVTM and CDR2 ANQGSEA. CDR3 DNA sequence: TGCAGCATTGCAGTTGGGGGGGGCCAATACGAGCAGTACTTC. This encodes CSIAVGGGQYEQYF.